These T cell receptor beta chains were read from a single sample in a study of blood T cell repertoires in COVID-19. Clones were read by immunoSEQ multiplex PCR, and TCRdb kept only the in-frame ones, dropping some. The table has 200,000 or so clones, under 85% seen once. Sequenced material: PBMCs or T cells enriched from blood (not recorded which). These receptors were taken from a man between 60 and 70 years old who had recovered from COVID-19. Both conserved end residues are part of each CDR3. A D gene is named only where the DNA matches it firmly. Part of the rows lack a size; the others show once, few, many or a class for expanded clones.

d_call,clone_size,j_call,cdr3_length,v_call,cdr3_aa,cdr3_nt
NA,NA,TRBJ1-4,13,TRBV4-3,CASSQDRSEKLFF,TGCGCCAGCAGCCAAGATCGTAGTGAAAAACTGTTTTTT
NA,NA,TRBJ1-2,13,TRBV7-2,CASSLEGDYGYTF,TGTGCCAGCAGCTTAGAGGGAGACTATGGCTACACCTTC
NA,NA,TRBJ1-6,22,TRBV24-1,CATSEREWGSSGPSYYNSPLHF,TGTGCCACCAGTGAGCGGGAGTGGGGGTCGTCTGGACCCAGCTACTATAATTCACCCCTCCACTTT
NA,NA,TRBJ1-3,15,TRBV6-1,CASSEGVYSGNTIYF,TGTGCCAGCAGTGAAGGTGTGTACTCTGGAAACACCATATATTTT
TRBD1,NA,TRBJ1-5,15,TRBV15,CATSSTGQGHQPQHF,TGTGCCACCAGCAGTACGGGACAGGGGCATCAGCCCCAGCATTTT
NA,NA,TRBJ1-2,14,TRBV10-3,CAIRTGVINYGYTF,TGTGCCATCCGGACCGGGGTTATTAACTATGGCTACACCTTC
TRBD1,few,TRBJ2-6,18,TRBV2,CASRGPGQSSSGANVLTF,TGTGCCAGCAGGGGCCCGGGACAGTCGAGCTCTGGGGCCAACGTCCTGACTTTC
TRBD1,once,TRBJ2-7,15,TRBV5-1,CASSLIGQGHGEQYF,TGCGCCAGCAGCCTGATAGGACAGGGCCATGGGGAGCAGTACTTC
NA,NA,TRBJ1-1,16,TRBV9,CASSSRPVNMNTEAFF,TGTGCCAGCAGCTCCCGCCCAGTGAACATGAACACTGAAGCTTTCTTT
TRBD1,NA,TRBJ1-1,14,TRBV19,CASSRDRELTEAFF,TGTGCCAGTAGTAGGGACAGGGAGTTGACTGAAGCTTTCTTT
NA,NA,TRBJ1-2,13,TRBV5-8,CASRLVGVYGYTF,TGTGCCAGCAGGCTGGTCGGAGTCTATGGCTACACCTTC
TRBD1,NA,TRBJ2-1,16,TRBV3-1/TRBV3-2,CASSQEGQAAYNEQFF,TGTGCCAGCAGCCAAGAGGGACAGGCTGCCTACAATGAGCAGTTCTTC
TRBD1,NA,TRBJ2-7,14,TRBV18,CASSPGQGSFEQYF,TGTGCCAGCTCACCGGGACAGGGAAGTTTCGAGCAGTACTTC
TRBD1,NA,TRBJ1-6,14,TRBV4-3,CASSPGQGSSPLHF,TGCGCCAGCAGCCCGGGACAGGGGAGTTCACCCCTCCACTTT
TRBD2,NA,TRBJ2-6,16,TRBV11-3,CASASGADSGANVLTF,TGTGCCAGCGCTAGCGGTGCGGACTCTGGGGCCAACGTCCTGACTTTC
TRBD1,NA,TRBJ1-4,15,TRBV7-8,CASSLTGTGFEKLFF,TGTGCCAGCAGCTTAACCGGGACAGGGTTCGAAAAACTGTTTTTT
NA,NA,TRBJ2-7,13,TRBV10-1,CASSEASFDEQYF,TGCGCCAGCAGTGAGGCTAGCTTCGACGAGCAGTACTTC
TRBD1,NA,TRBJ1-1,11,TRBV2,CASNRQGEAFF,TGTGCCAGCAATAGACAGGGAGAAGCTTTCTTT
NA,NA,TRBJ2-3,15,TRBV5-1,CASSLVGAETDTQYF,TGCGCCAGCAGCTTGGTTGGGGCAGAGACAGATACGCAGTATTTT
NA,NA,TRBJ2-5,14,TRBV6-5,CASSYSWSWETQYF,TGTGCCAGCAGTTACTCGTGGAGCTGGGAGACCCAGTACTTC
TRBD1,NA,TRBJ1-2,15,TRBV5-4,CASSLDGQGKNGYTF,TGTGCCAGCAGCTTGGATGGACAGGGTAAAAATGGCTACACCTTC
NA,NA,TRBJ2-7,14,TRBV7-2,CASSYMTEAYEQYF,TGTGCCAGCAGCTACATGACAGAAGCCTACGAGCAGTACTTC
NA,NA,TRBJ1-2,15,TRBV18,CASFPTQDRNYGYTF,TGTGCCAGCTTCCCCACCCAAGACAGAAACTATGGCTACACCTTC
NA,NA,TRBJ1-2,13,TRBV2,CASRVNQEAGYTF,TGTGCCAGCAGAGTAAATCAGGAGGCCGGCTACACCTTC
TRBD1,NA,TRBJ1-1,16,TRBV18,CASSPGSTGSNTEAFF,TGTGCCAGCTCACCGGGGTCGACAGGGTCGAACACTGAAGCTTTCTTT
TRBD1,NA,TRBJ2-1,13,TRBV7-2,CASSVTGGGEQFF,TGTGCCAGCAGCGTAACAGGGGGTGGTGAGCAGTTCTTC
TRBD1,NA,TRBJ2-7,14,TRBV19,CASSEGGGSYEQYF,TGTGCCAGTAGTGAAGGGGGCGGCTCCTACGAGCAGTACTTC
NA,NA,TRBJ1-4,14,TRBV5-1,CASSRTATNEKLFF,TGCGCCAGCAGCCGGACAGCAACTAATGAAAAACTGTTTTTT
TRBD1,NA,TRBJ2-7,13,TRBV6-5,CASSWSRGYEQYF,TGTGCCAGCTCCTGGAGCAGGGGGTACGAGCAGTACTTC
TRBD1,few,TRBJ1-2,13,TRBV25-1,CASSLSTGSGYTF,TGTGCCAGCTCCCTGTCGACAGGGTCTGGCTACACCTTC
TRBD1,NA,TRBJ2-1,16,TRBV29-1,CSVLRSGTGVRNEQFF,TGCAGCGTTCTCCGATCCGGGACAGGGGTTCGCAATGAGCAGTTCTTC
NA,NA,TRBJ1-5,16,TRBV7-2,CASSLDTGNGNQPQHF,TGTGCCAGCAGCTTAGACACAGGGAATGGCAATCAGCCCCAGCATTTT
NA,NA,TRBJ1-3,12,TRBV7-3,CASSQGDGTIYF,TGTGCCAGCAGCCAAGGGGATGGCACCATATATTTT
NA,once,TRBJ2-1,13,TRBV2,CASQGQAYNEQFF,TGTGCCAGCCAGGGGCAGGCCTACAATGAGCAGTTCTTC
TRBD1,NA,TRBJ2-2,15,TRBV6-5,CASRRDRLNTGELFF,TGTGCCAGCAGGCGGGACAGGCTGAACACCGGGGAGCTGTTTTTT
NA,NA,TRBJ1-6,16,TRBV3-1/TRBV3-2,CASSQLTGTGGSPLHF,TGTGCCAGCAGCCAACTTACCGGGACGGGAGGTTCACCCCTCCACTTT
NA,NA,TRBJ2-7,14,TRBV3-1/TRBV3-2,CASSQDWSSYEQYF,TGTGCCAGCAGCCAAGACTGGAGCTCCTACGAGCAGTACTTC
TRBD2,NA,TRBJ2-3,17,TRBV13,CASSLLAGAWGTDTQYF,TGTGCCAGCAGCTTACTAGCGGGGGCCTGGGGTACAGATACGCAGTATTTT
TRBD2,NA,TRBJ2-7,17,TRBV29-1,CSVADRGTSGGPYEQYF,TGCAGCGTAGCGGACAGGGGAACTAGCGGGGGCCCCTACGAGCAGTACTTC
TRBD1,few,TRBJ1-1,18,TRBV5-5,CASSFRMREGAVDTEAFF,TGTGCCAGCAGCTTTAGGATGCGCGAGGGGGCGGTTGACACTGAAGCTTTCTTT
NA,NA,TRBJ1-2,13,TRBV19,CASSIPQYYGYTF,TGTGCCAGTAGTATCCCCCAGTACTATGGCTACACCTTC
TRBD1,NA,TRBJ1-1,12,TRBV5-4,CASSQDRGRVFF,TGTGCCAGCAGCCAAGACAGGGGGCGGGTTTTCTTT
TRBD1,NA,TRBJ1-2,13,TRBV14,CASSRQGVYGYTF,TGTGCCAGCAGCCGGCAGGGGGTTTATGGCTACACCTTC
TRBD1,few,TRBJ2-7,14,TRBV20-1,CSASVQGAFYEQYF,TGCAGTGCTAGTGTACAGGGGGCGTTCTACGAGCAGTACTTC
TRBD1,NA,TRBJ2-5,14,TRBV9,CASSVGDSQETQYF,TGTGCCAGCAGCGTAGGGGACAGCCAAGAGACCCAGTACTTC